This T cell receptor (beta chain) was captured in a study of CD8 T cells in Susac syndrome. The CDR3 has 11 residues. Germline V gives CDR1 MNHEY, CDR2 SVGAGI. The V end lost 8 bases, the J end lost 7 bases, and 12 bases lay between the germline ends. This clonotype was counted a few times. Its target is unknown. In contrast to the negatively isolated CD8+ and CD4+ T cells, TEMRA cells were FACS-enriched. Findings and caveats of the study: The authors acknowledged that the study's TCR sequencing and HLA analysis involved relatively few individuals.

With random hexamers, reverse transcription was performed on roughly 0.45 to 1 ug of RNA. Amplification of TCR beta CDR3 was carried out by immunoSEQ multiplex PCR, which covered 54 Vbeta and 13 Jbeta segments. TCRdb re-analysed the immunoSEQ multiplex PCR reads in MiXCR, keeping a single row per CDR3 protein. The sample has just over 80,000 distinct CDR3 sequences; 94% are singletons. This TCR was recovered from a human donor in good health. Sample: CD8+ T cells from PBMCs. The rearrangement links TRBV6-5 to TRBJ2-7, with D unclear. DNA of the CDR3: TGTGCCAGCGGGGTCGGTGGGGAGCAGTACTTC. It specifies CASGVGGEQYF.